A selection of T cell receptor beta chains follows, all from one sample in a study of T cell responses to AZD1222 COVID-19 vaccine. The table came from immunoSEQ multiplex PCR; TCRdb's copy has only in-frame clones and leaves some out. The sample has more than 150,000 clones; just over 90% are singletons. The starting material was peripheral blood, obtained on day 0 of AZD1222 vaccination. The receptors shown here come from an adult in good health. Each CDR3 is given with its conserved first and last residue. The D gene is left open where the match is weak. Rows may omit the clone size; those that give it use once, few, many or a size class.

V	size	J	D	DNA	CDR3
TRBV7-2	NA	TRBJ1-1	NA	TGTGCCAGCAGCTTTTGGGGTCTGAGGGGTGAAGCTTTCTTT	CASSFWGLRGEAFF
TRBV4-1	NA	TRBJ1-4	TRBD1	TGCGCCAGCAGCCAAGATAAACAGGGGGTCTTCGAGAATGAAAAACTGTTTTTT	CASSQDKQGVFENEKLFF
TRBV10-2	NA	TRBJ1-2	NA	TGCGCCAGCAAAGACGGGGAGAACTATGGCTACACCTTC	CASKDGENYGYTF
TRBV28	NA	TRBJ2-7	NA	TGTGCCAGCAGTTCACACTCTGGAGGGGCGTACTACGAGCAGTACTTC	CASSSHSGGAYYEQYF
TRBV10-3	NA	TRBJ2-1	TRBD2	TGTGCCATCAGTGGGGCGGGGGTGCGGGAGTTGGGCCCTTCCTACAATGAGCAGTTCTTC	CAISGAGVRELGPSYNEQFF
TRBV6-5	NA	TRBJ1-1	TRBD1	TGTGCCAGCAGCTTCGACAGGGGCGGCCCTGAAGCTTTCTTT	CASSFDRGGPEAFF
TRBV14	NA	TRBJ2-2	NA	TGTGCCAGCAGCCTGCAACTAGAATCCGGGGAGCTGTTTTTT	CASSLQLESGELFF
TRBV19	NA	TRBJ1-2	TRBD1	TGTGCCAGTACCCCAGACAGGGCCAACTATGGCTACACCTTC	CASTPDRANYGYTF
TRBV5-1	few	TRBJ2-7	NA	TGCGCCAGCAGCTTGGCCGGGAGCTCCTACGAGCAGTACTTC	CASSLAGSSYEQYF
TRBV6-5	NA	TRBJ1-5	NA	TGTGCCAGCAGGGGGGGGGCGGTTAGCAATCAGCCCCAGCATTTT	CASRGGAVSNQPQHF
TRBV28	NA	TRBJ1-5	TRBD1	TGTGCCAGCAGTTTGGGGACAGGGGGCCTTCAGCCCCAGCATTTT	CASSLGTGGLQPQHF
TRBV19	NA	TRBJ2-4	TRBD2	TGTGCCAGTAGACTAGCGGGGGAGGGGGACATTCAGTACTTC	CASRLAGEGDIQYF
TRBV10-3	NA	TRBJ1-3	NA	TGTGCCATCAGTCCCGGGGACACCATATATTTT	CAISPGDTIYF
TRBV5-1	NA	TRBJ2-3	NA	TGCGCCAGCAGCTTGGAAACCACAGATACGCAGTATTTT	CASSLETTDTQYF
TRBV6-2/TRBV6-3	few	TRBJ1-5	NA	TGTGCCAGCAGTCGCCCGGAATATAGCAATCAGCCCCAGCATTTT	CASSRPEYSNQPQHF
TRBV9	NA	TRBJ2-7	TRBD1	TGTGCCAGCAGCGTGGGGACAGGGACCTACTCCTACGAGCAGTACTTC	CASSVGTGTYSYEQYF
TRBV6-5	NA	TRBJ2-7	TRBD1	TGTGCCAGCAGACCCGGACAGGGCCACGAGCAGTACTTC	CASRPGQGHEQYF
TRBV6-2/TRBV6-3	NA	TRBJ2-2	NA	TGTGCCAGCAGTTACCTCGGACCTTCTGGGGGGGAGCTGTTTTTT	CASSYLGPSGGELFF
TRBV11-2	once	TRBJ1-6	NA	TGTGCCAGCAGCCCTCCGTTAAATTCACCCCTCCACTTT	CASSPPLNSPLHF
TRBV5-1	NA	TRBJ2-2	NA	TGCGCCAGCAGCTTCAAGGGCGGGTCCGGGGAGCTGTTTTTT	CASSFKGGSGELFF
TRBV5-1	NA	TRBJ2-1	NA	TGCGCCAGCAGTCGGGCCCCCGGGGTGAATGAGCAGTTCTTC	CASSRAPGVNEQFF
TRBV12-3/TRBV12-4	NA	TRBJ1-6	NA	TGTGCCAGCAAGGGCCCCTGGGGATCACCCCTCCACTTT	CASKGPWGSPLHF
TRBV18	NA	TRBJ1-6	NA	TGTGCCAGCTCAAGGCGGAATTCACCCCTCCACTTT	CASSRRNSPLHF
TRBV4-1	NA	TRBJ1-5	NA	TGCGCCAGCAGCCAAGAACCAGGGTTTCAGCCCCAGCATTTT	CASSQEPGFQPQHF
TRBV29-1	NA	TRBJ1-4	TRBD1	TGCAGCGTTGGGGGGACAGGAGGTGAAAAACTGTTTTTT	CSVGGTGGEKLFF
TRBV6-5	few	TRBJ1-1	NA	TGTGCCAGCAGTCGTCAGTCGGGGGCTTTCTTT	CASSRQSGAFF
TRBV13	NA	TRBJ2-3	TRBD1	TGTGCCAGCAGCCCCCGACAGGGGGATACAGATACGCAGTATTTT	CASSPRQGDTDTQYF
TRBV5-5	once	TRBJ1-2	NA	TGTGCCAGCAGCCTCGACAGACACTATGGCTACACCTTC	CASSLDRHYGYTF
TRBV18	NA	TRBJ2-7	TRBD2	TGTGCCAGCTCAAAACGGGATAGCGGGAGCATCGACGAGCAGTACTTC	CASSKRDSGSIDEQYF
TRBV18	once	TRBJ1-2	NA	TGTGCCAGCTCACCGGTGCCAACTCCGTATGGCTACACCTTC	CASSPVPTPYGYTF
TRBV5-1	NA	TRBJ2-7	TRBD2	TGCGCCAGCAGCACAACTAGCGGGAGTTACGAGCAGTACTTC	CASSTTSGSYEQYF
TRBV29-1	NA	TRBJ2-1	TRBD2	TGCAGCGTTGAAGGGGAGGGACTTACGGCGGTCAATGAGCAGTTCTTC	CSVEGEGLTAVNEQFF
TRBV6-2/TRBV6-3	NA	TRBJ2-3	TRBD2	TGTGCCAGCAGCTCGGTAGCGGGGGGCACAGATACGCAGTATTTT	CASSSVAGGTDTQYF
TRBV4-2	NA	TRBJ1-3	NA	TGTGCCAGCAGCCCGACGGCTGGGACGCTAAACACCATATATTTT	CASSPTAGTLNTIYF
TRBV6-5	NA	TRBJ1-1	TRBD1	TGTGCCAGCAGTTGGGACAGGGGTCTCACTGAAGCTTTCTTT	CASSWDRGLTEAFF
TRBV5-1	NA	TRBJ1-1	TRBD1	TGCGCCAGCAGCTTGGGGGGACAGGGAGCTTTCTTT	CASSLGGQGAFF
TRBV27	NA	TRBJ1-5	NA	TGTGCCAGCAGTTCTACACGAGACAGGTTCAGCAATCAGCCCCAGCATTTT	CASSSTRDRFSNQPQHF
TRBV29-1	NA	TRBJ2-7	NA	TGCAGCGTCCCTGGTACGTGGAATGGTGAGCAGTACTTC	CSVPGTWNGEQYF
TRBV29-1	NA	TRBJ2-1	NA	TGCAGCGTTACGGGATCCTACAATGAGCAGTTCTTC	CSVTGSYNEQFF
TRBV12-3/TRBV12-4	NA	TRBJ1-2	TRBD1	TGTGCCAGCACCCCCAGGGGGGCCTATGGCTACACCTTC	CASTPRGAYGYTF
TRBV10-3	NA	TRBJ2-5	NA	TGTGCCATCGGGGCAGGGAGTGAAGAGACCCAGTACTTC	CAIGAGSEETQYF
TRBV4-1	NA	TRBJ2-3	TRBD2	TGCGCCAGCAGCCAGGGACTAGCGGGGTATGACACAGATACGCAGTATTTT	CASSQGLAGYDTDTQYF
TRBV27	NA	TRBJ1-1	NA	TGTGCCAGCAGTTTTATGGTTGGGGGGTTGGGAGAAGCTTTCTTT	CASSFMVGGLGEAFF
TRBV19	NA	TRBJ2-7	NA	TGTGCCAGTAGTATAGCTGATCTAGGTACCGTCCCCTACGAGCAGTACTTC	CASSIADLGTVPYEQYF
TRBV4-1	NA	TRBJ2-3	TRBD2	TGCGCCAGCAGCCAAATTTGGATAGCGGGGTCTAGCACAGATACGCAGTATTTT	CASSQIWIAGSSTDTQYF
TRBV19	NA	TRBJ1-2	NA	TGTGCCAGTAGTATAGATTTTGGCTTGGGTAGGAACTCTAACTATGGCTACACCTTC	CASSIDFGLGRNSNYGYTF
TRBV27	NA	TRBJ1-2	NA	TGTGCCAGCAGTAAAGGGCGGGACTTTGATGGCTACACCTTC	CASSKGRDFDGYTF
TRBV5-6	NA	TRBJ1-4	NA	TGTGCCAGCAGCTTCAGACGGTCTAATGAAAAACTGTTTTTT	CASSFRRSNEKLFF
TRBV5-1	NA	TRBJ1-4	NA	TGCGCCAGCAGCTCTCCCTCGGACGGCTCAACTAATGAAAAACTGTTTTTT	CASSSPSDGSTNEKLFF
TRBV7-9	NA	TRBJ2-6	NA	TGTGCCAGCAGCTTAACAGAGGCTGGGGCCAACGTCCTGACTTTC	CASSLTEAGANVLTF